This TCR beta chain was recovered during a study of shared clonotypes between healthy human individuals. CD45RO-negative CD8 cells positively selected for CCR7 made up the naive population, which excluded terminally differentiated effector memory CD45RA+ cells. This clone was recorded only once. Generated by immunoSEQ multiplex PCR, the TCRdb table keeps only in-frame clones and is missing some. The table lists around 560,000 clones, about 95% of them singletons. In germline, CDR1 is SNHLY, CDR2 FYNNEI. V shed 3 bases and J shed 2 bases, with 13 bases lying between them. There are 15 residues in the CDR3.

The sample consisted of naive CD8+ T cells sorted from blood. The sequence derives from a woman in her twenties or thirties in good health. The chain combines TRBV2 with TRBJ2-5; D is undetermined. CDR3 DNA sequence: TGTGCCAGCAGTGACGCGCCAGATCCACAAGAGACCCAGTACTTC. It codes for CASSDAPDPQETQYF.